The 18 T cell receptor beta chains reported below all come from one sample, sequenced in a study of OX40 agonist ivuxolimab in advanced cancers. Here immunoSEQ multiplex PCR was the method, and the copy in TCRdb shows in-frame clones only, minus some. The profile shows tens of thousands of clones, just under 95% of them singletons. Specimen: CD4+ or CD8+ T cells sorted from blood, collected in a trial of the OX40 agonist ivuxolimab. The source is an adult with an advanced solid tumor such as melanoma, head and neck, liver or kidney cancer.

This clone was seen a single time. V usage is TRBV27 and J usage is TRBJ2-1; TRBD1 or TRBD2 may be the D gene (5 bases each). V shed 5 bases and J shed 6 bases, with 20 bases lying between them. Looked up from germline, CDR1 is MNHEY and CDR2 is SMNVEV (reference sequence). The CDR3 length is 16 residues. CDR3 protein: CASSLRRTSRGNEQFF. CDR3 nucleotides: TGTGCCAGCAGTCTCCGACGGACTTCTAGGGGCAATGAGCAGTTCTTC.

This chain links TRBV19 with TRBJ2-1, with D perhaps TRBD2 (6 bases). Germline V lookup: CDR1 LNHDA, CDR2 SQIVND (reference sequence). The ends were cut back, 10 bases at V and 8 bases at J, with 30 bases in the middle. The length of the CDR3 is 17 residues. As DNA, the CDR3 is TGTGCCACCGGGGCGCTAGCGTTACGATCCCCCCCCCATGAGCAGTTCTTC. The encoded protein is CATGALALRSPPHEQFF.

V gene TRBV5-1 combines with J gene TRBJ2-7; 10 nucleotides line up with TRBD2. CDR1 and CDR2 (germline): SGHRS, YFSETQ. This CDR3 has 17 amino acids. V lost 2 bases and J lost 6; bases outside the gene matches: 14. The DNA for the CDR3 is TGCGCCAGCAGCTTAACGGGGATAGCGGGAGGTTCGGGCGAGCAGTACTTC. Translated: CASSLTGIAGGSGEQYF.

The V and J genes are TRBV10-3 and TRBJ1-4; tentatively, D is TRBD1 (5 bases). The CDR3 is made up of 15 amino acids. Germline CDR1 and CDR2: ENHRY and SYGVKD. V lost 4 bases to trimming and J lost 7 bases, with 16 bases between them. CDR3 bases: TGTGCCATCAGTGGTTCCGGGGCCGCCTTTGAAAAACTGTTTTTT. This translates into CAISGSGAAFEKLFF.

This clone has just one count. This chain uses TRBV5-4 with TRBJ2-7; D is possibly TRBD2 (6 bases). This CDR3 region has 13 residues. Trimming removed 1 base at V and 4 bases at J, with 9 bases between. Germline V CDR1 and CDR2: SGHNT, YYREEE (reference sequence). CDR3 amino acids: CASSLFGGYEQYF. The CDR3, as DNA: TGTGCCAGCAGCTTGTTCGGGGGTTACGAGCAGTACTTC. The complete variable domain, with remaining parts taken from reference TRBV5-4 and TRBJ2-7, reads ETGVTQSPTHLIKTRGQQVTLRCSSQSGHNTVSWYQQALGQGPQFIFQYYREEENGRGNFPPRFSGLQFPNYSSELNVNALELDDSALYLCASSLFGGYEQYFGPGTRLTVT.

The chain carries TRBV14 and TRBJ1-2, with 7 bases that match TRBD1. The CDR3 has 16 amino acids. V was clipped by 4 bases and J by 8 bases; unmatched bases: 16. Looked up from germline, CDR1 is SGHDN and CDR2 is FVKESK. This chain's CDR3 is CASSLRGIPLVGGYTF. CDR3 DNA sequence: TGTGCCAGCAGCCTCAGGGGGATCCCCCTGGTGGGAGGCTACACCTTC.

The chain is built from TRBV7-3 and TRBJ2-2, with 9 bases matching TRBD1. The germline V gene has CDR1 SGHTA and CDR2 FQGTGA. There are 15 residues in the CDR3. V lost 5 bases to trimming and J lost 7 bases; unmatched junction nucleotides: 8. DNA for the CDR3: TGTGCCAGCAGCCCAACAGGGGGCGCATTCGGGGAGCTGTTTTTT. Translation gives CASSPTGGAFGELFF.

This clone was counted once. The chain links TRBV19 to TRBJ2-7, with TRBD2 matching 15 bases. Unmatched junction bases numbered 10, after V lost 4 bases and J lost 6 bases. Germline-derived CDR1 and CDR2 are LNHDA and SQIVND (reference sequence). The CDR3 extends over 17 amino acids. CDR3 sequence: CASSTGTSGRYRFEQYF. CDR3 DNA: TGTGCCAGTAGTACCGGGACTAGCGGGAGGTATCGTTTCGAGCAGTACTTC.

The chain uses TRBV6-5 and TRBJ1-1, with 8 bases lining up with TRBD1. The CDR3 totals 15 residues. V shed 2 bases and J 1 base; nucleotides not matched to a gene: 3. CDR1 is MNHEY and CDR2 is SVGAGI in the germline V gene. The chain's CDR3 is CASSYRGQGNTEAFF. The CDR3 DNA reads as TGTGCCAGCAGTTACCGTGGACAGGGGAACACTGAAGCTTTCTTT.

This rearrangement joins TRBV6-5 to TRBJ1-1, with D possibly TRBD1 on 5 matching bases. CDR3 length: 16 amino acids. Germline CDR1 reads MNHEY; CDR2 reads SVGAGI. V was clipped by 2 bases and J by 1 base, with 14 bases between them. The CDR3 loop reads CASSYGARDWNTEAFF. In DNA form, the CDR3 reads TGTGCCAGCAGTTACGGGGCCCGAGATTGGAACACTGAAGCTTTCTTT.

The chain employs TRBV4-1 and TRBJ2-3; D is undetermined. Looked up from germline, CDR1 is MGHRA and CDR2 is YSYEKL. With 4 bases removed from V and 0 bases from J, the gap between germline ends came to 14 bases. The CDR3 sequence is 16 residues long. CDR3 sequence (DNA): TGCGCCAGCAGCCCGTACTTAACCCTAAGCACAGATACGCAGTATTTT. This codes for CASSPYLTLSTDTQYF.

The CDR3 coding sequence is TGTGCCAGCAGCTCTAAGCGGCAAGAGACCCAGTACTTC. Its translation: CASSSKRQETQYF. The chain uses TRBV7-3 and TRBJ2-5; TRBD2 is a possible D gene (5 bases). Germline assignment: CDR1 SGHTA and CDR2 FQGTGA. This CDR3 contains 13 residues. V was clipped by 4 bases and J by 2 bases, with 8 bases between them.

Only one count was recorded for this clone. The V and J genes are TRBV7-9 and TRBJ2-5, with D perhaps matching TRBD2 (6 bases). Per the germline V gene, CDR1 is SEHNR and CDR2 is FQNEAQ (reference sequence). Trimming took 5 bases from V and 1 from J, leaving 11 bases between them. CDR3 length: 14 residues. This CDR3 reads CASSKGLGQETQYF. As DNA, the CDR3 is TGTGCCAGCAGCAAGGGACTGGGCCAAGAGACCCAGTACTTC.

The chain joins TRBV7-8 to TRBJ1-1; TRBD1 matches at 7 bases. With 3 bases clipped from V and 0 bases from J, the junction kept 1 base outside the gene matches. Germline V gene sequence: CDR1 SGHVS, CDR2 FQNEAQ. This CDR3 contains 14 residues. Here the CDR3 DNA reads TGTGCCAGCAGCTTCGGGACAGTGAACACTGAAGCTTTCTTT. Protein: CASSFGTVNTEAFF.

The rearrangement uses TRBV7-9 and TRBJ2-2; TRBD2 matches 9 bases. Germline assignment: CDR1 SEHNR and CDR2 FQNEAQ (reference sequence). After removal of 5 bases from V and 9 bases from J, the junction contained 7 bases not matched to a gene. This CDR3 has 14 residues. This CDR3 reads CASSPGTSRRELFF. As DNA, the CDR3 is TGTGCCAGCAGCCCAGGGACTAGCCGAAGGGAGCTGTTTTTT.

The chain joins TRBV7-3 to TRBJ2-3, with a possible D match to TRBD1 (5 bases). This CDR3 is built from 18 residues. CDR1 and CDR2 (germline): SGHTA, FQGTGA. V dropped 0 bases and J dropped 0 bases, with 16 bases sitting between them. This chain's CDR3 is CASSLTFQGSFSTDTQYF. CDR3 nucleotides: TGTGCCAGCAGCTTAACGTTCCAGGGAAGCTTTAGCACAGATACGCAGTATTTT.

The rearrangement uses TRBV29-1 and TRBJ1-3; weak D call: TRBD1 (5 bases). Trimming pared 4 bases from V and 1 base from J, leaving 11 bases between. Germline V gene lookup returns CDR1 SQVTM and CDR2 ANQGSEA. The CDR3 is 14 residues long. The CDR3 spells CSVVIRDSGNTIYF. The CDR3 bases are TGCAGCGTTGTCATCAGGGATTCTGGAAACACCATATATTTT.

The J gene is TRBJ2-7, the V gene TRBV7-6, with D perhaps matching TRBD1 (7 bases). This CDR3 is 17 amino acids long. Germline assignment: CDR1 SGHVS and CDR2 FNYEAQ. Between the trimmed V and J ends, which lost 4 bases and 0 bases, there was a span of 19 bases. CDR3 protein: CASSSDTGGGFSYEQYF. In DNA form, the CDR3 reads TGTGCCAGCAGCTCAGATACTGGAGGGGGCTTCTCCTACGAGCAGTACTTC.